A selection of T cell receptor beta chains follows, all from one sample in a study of circulating and synovial CD4+ cells in juvenile arthritis. Data came from immunoSEQ multiplex PCR; TCRdb stores just in-frame clones and leaves some out. The table includes about 36,000 clones, roughly 94% detected once. The sequenced material came from CD4+ T cells from blood. The receptors were gathered from a human donor with juvenile idiopathic arthritis. Each CDR3 is given without its conserved first and last residue. D genes are given only for firm matches.

V gene	D gene	J gene	CDR3 protein
TRBV4-1	.	TRBJ2-3	ASSPLIAPDTQY
TRBV19	.	TRBJ1-5	ASSPPQGLSQPQH
TRBV1	.	TRBJ2-3	TSSSGDFGPPDTQY
TRBV7-2	.	TRBJ1-6	ASSLVSLNNSPLH
TRBV7-2	TRBD1	TRBJ2-7	ASSLEQGAPYEQY
TRBV9	.	TRBJ1-6	ASSEGVYNSPLH
TRBV4-1	TRBD2	TRBJ2-5	ASSQSRSGGQETQY
TRBV7-6	.	TRBJ1-5	ASSLAQGKNQPQH
TRBV7-2	.	TRBJ2-1	ASSSPGTSRGEQF
TRBV25-1	.	TRBJ1-2	ASSGLIYGYT
TRBV14	.	TRBJ1-1	ASSQGPGRANTEAF
TRBV19	.	TRBJ1-2	ASSIMSAMNGYT
TRBV7-9	TRBD2	TRBJ2-3	ASSLVAGGRADTQY
TRBV4-3	.	TRBJ1-1	ASSLSRGGTEAF